These 32 T cell receptor beta chains were all obtained from the same sample, sequenced in a study of Ad26.COV2.S vaccination and SARS-CoV-2 variants (dated by TCRdb to the early 2020s). In light of the paper, this sample's treatment or condition label describes: around 19 received Ad26.COV2.S at low or high dose, single or two shots; 5 received placebo; per-sample allocation not given. For vaccine and placebo recipients, repertoires were sequenced using samples collected on day 63 after the first injection. The library came from the immunoSEQ multiplex PCR assay. Entries here come from immuneACCESS through TCRdb and include only in-frame sequences with V and J called. Some clones fail to appear in such tables; in the studies checked, an unresolved V gene covers under half of the shortfall, and the cause of the remainder is unknown. The sample data list hundreds of thousands of clones, and roughly 90% of these were observed just once. Around 1.4% of the sample comes from the top ten.

The source material was peripheral blood, sampled in a trial of Ad26.COV2.S vaccine versus placebo. The origin of the receptors is a person between 18 and 60 years old who received the Ad26.COV2.S COVID-19 vaccine or a placebo.

About this clone: The sample has other DNA sequences that encode this CDR3 too. The chain couples TRBV30 to TRBJ1-1; D gene uncertain. The CDR3 consists of 10 residues. Trimming left V 5 bases short and J 4 bases short, with 5 bases between. Per the germline V gene, CDR1 is GTSNPN and CDR2 is SVGIG (reference sequence). In DNA form, the CDR3 reads TGTGCCTGGGGACGCACTGAAGCTTTCTTT. This encodes CAWGRTEAFF.

V gene TRBV5-1 combines with J gene TRBJ2-2; D is perhaps TRBD1 or TRBD2 (5 bases each). Germline V gives CDR1 SGHRS, CDR2 YFSETQ. Trimming removed 2 bases from V and 3 bases from J, with 11 bases in between. The CDR3 contains 15 residues. The CDR3 loop reads CASSLLGTDTGELFF. The CDR3 nucleotides are TGCGCCAGCAGCTTATTAGGGACGGACACCGGGGAGCTGTTTTTT.

Here the CDR3 DNA reads TGTGCCAGCAACCCGACTAGCGGGAGGGCCAATGAGCAGTTCTTC. It is translated as CASNPTSGRANEQFF. This chain joins TRBV11-2 and TRBJ2-1; TRBD2 aligns across 14 bases. The germline gives CDR1 SGHAT, CDR2 FQNNGV. V shed 7 bases and J 6 bases; nucleotides not matched to a gene: 5. The CDR3 has 15 amino acids.

CDR3 sequence reads: CASSVGRDQPQHF. Here the CDR3 DNA reads TGCGCCAGCAGTGTGGGCAGAGATCAGCCCCAGCATTTT. The V and J genes are TRBV10-1 and TRBJ1-5; D ambiguous. The germline V and J ends were trimmed by 4 bases and 5 bases, with 9 bases remaining between them. Per the germline V gene, CDR1 is WNHNN and CDR2 is SYGVQD (reference sequence). This CDR3 is 13 amino acids long.

CDR3 DNA: TGTGCCAGCAGCCCCGGACAGGTTCTCTACGAGCAGTACTTC. Residues: CASSPGQVLYEQYF. This chain uses TRBV3-1 (or the pseudogene TRBV3-2) with TRBJ2-7; TRBD1 matches 7 bases. J was trimmed by 3 bases and V by 4 bases; bases with no gene match: 6. There are 14 residues in the CDR3. Per the germline V gene, CDR1 is LGHDT and CDR2 is YNNKEL (reference sequence).

This chain joins TRBV30 and TRBJ2-1; 10 bases match TRBD2. J lost 3 bases, V lost 5 bases, and 4 bases had no gene match. CDR1 is GTSNPN and CDR2 is SVGIG in the germline V gene (reference sequence). This CDR3 spans 14 amino acids. CDR3 sequence: CAWQRGGLYNEQFF. The DNA of the CDR3 is TGTGCCTGGCAGCGGGGGGGCCTCTACAATGAGCAGTTCTTC.

The rearrangement uses TRBV30 and TRBJ2-7, with D unclear. V was cut by 1 base and J by 4 bases, with 11 bases left in between. This CDR3 contains 13 residues. CDR1 and CDR2 from the germline V gene are GTSNPN and SVGIG (reference sequence). The CDR3 spells CAWSALRLYEQYF. The CDR3 nucleotides are TGTGCCTGGAGTGCCCTCAGATTGTACGAGCAGTACTTC.

The rearrangement links TRBV7-2 to TRBJ2-7, with 13 bases aligning to TRBD2. Germline loops: CDR1 SGHTA, CDR2 FQGNSA. There are 18 residues in the CDR3. Trimming at V came to 2 bases and at J to 0 bases, leaving 7 bases not matched to a gene. CDR3 region: CASSLSTGLAGASYEQYF. The CDR3 DNA sequence: TGTGCCAGCAGCTTAAGCACAGGACTAGCGGGGGCCTCCTACGAGCAGTACTTC.

V gene TRBV4-1 combines with J gene TRBJ1-1; no definite D call. The CDR3 totals 13 residues. V lost 10 bases and J lost 0, with 12 bases in between. Germline CDR1 is MGHRA and CDR2 is YSYEKL. The CDR3, as DNA: TGCGCCACCTCCCGGACGATGAACACTGAAGCTTTCTTT. This translates into CATSRTMNTEAFF.

The chain links TRBV11-2 to TRBJ2-7; D may be TRBD2 (6 bases). The CDR3 is made up of 14 amino acids. Trimming shortened V by 5 bases and J by 3 bases, and 14 bases separated the two germline ends. CDR1 SGHAT and CDR2 FQNNGV come from the germline V gene. Here the CDR3 reads CASSPWDFNYEQYF. The DNA of the CDR3 is TGTGCCAGCAGCCCCTGGGACTTCAACTACGAGCAGTACTTC.

This chain joins TRBV7-2 and TRBJ1-5; D is uncertain. Germline CDR1 reads SGHTA; CDR2 reads FQGNSA. The CDR3 is made up of 15 amino acids. Trimming took 6 bases from V and 2 from J, leaving 14 bases between them. The CDR3 reads CASSPIAGGNQPQHF. CDR3 in DNA: TGTGCCAGCAGTCCAATCGCGGGTGGCAATCAGCCCCAGCATTTT.

The chain links TRBV4-2 to TRBJ2-3; 8 bases align to TRBD2. The germline CDR1 and CDR2 sequences are LGHNA and YNFKEQ. With 1 base clipped from V and 4 bases from J, the junction kept 10 bases outside the gene matches. This CDR3 has 17 amino acids. The CDR3 is CASSQGLRREVPDTQYF. CDR3 sequence (DNA): TGTGCCAGCAGCCAAGGATTACGGCGGGAGGTTCCAGATACGCAGTATTTT.

This clone was seen a single time. The CDR3 loop is CASSPTGNYGYTF. The CDR3 nucleotides read TGTGCCAGCAGTCCGACAGGAAACTATGGCTACACCTTC. This chain links TRBV6-5 with TRBJ1-2; weak D call: TRBD1 (6 bases). Trimming removed 5 bases from V and 2 bases from J, with 9 bases in between. Germline CDR1 MNHEY, CDR2 SVGAGI. The CDR3 is 13 amino acids.

The rearrangement joins TRBV7-2 to TRBJ2-1; 8 positions agree with TRBD2. V was pared by 5 bases and J by 4 bases, with 7 bases of the junction left unmatched. This CDR3 is 15 amino acids long. Germline V gene sequence: CDR1 SGHTA, CDR2 FQGNSA. Here the CDR3 DNA reads TGTGCCAGCAGCGGGGAGCGGGGGCGTTACAATGAGCAGTTCTTC. Encoded protein: CASSGERGRYNEQFF.

The V gene is TRBV6-1, the J gene TRBJ1-6; a weak D match, TRBD1 (5 bases). Germline CDR1 MNHNS, CDR2 SASEGT. The CDR3 covers 13 residues. V shed 2 bases and J shed 9 bases, with 8 bases lying between them. The CDR3 region is CASSEIRASPLHF. The CDR3 DNA reads TGTGCCAGCAGTGAAATCAGGGCTTCACCCCTCCACTTT.

This clone was detected once. The chain links TRBV27 to TRBJ2-7; 9 bases fit TRBD2. The germline CDR1 and CDR2 sequences are MNHEY and SMNVEV (reference sequence). The CDR3 loop spans 20 amino acids. Losses at the gene ends were 5 bases for V and 7 bases for J; bases not matched to a gene: 27. The CDR3 here is CASSLKRPGGRAGGPGEQYF. The CDR3, as DNA: TGTGCCAGCAGTCTGAAAAGACCGGGAGGACGAGCGGGAGGACCAGGGGAGCAGTACTTC.

This chain links TRBV7-2 with TRBJ1-2; a possible D gene is TRBD1 (5 bases). This CDR3 spans 14 amino acids. The germline gives CDR1 SGHTA, CDR2 FQGNSA. Trimming took off 1 base at V and 4 bases at J, with 10 bases between the two ends. CDR3 nucleotides: TGTGCCAGCAGCTTAGGTCGGGGCAGCTATGGCTACACCTTC. It is translated as CASSLGRGSYGYTF.

A remark on this clone: In the same sample, other DNA sequences code for this CDR3. The chain recombines TRBV3-1 (or the pseudogene TRBV3-2) with TRBJ1-5; D is perhaps TRBD1 (5 bases). The germline V and J ends were trimmed by 1 base and 2 bases, with 9 bases remaining between them. This CDR3 is 15 amino acids long. Germline-derived CDR1 and CDR2 are LGHDT and YNNKEL (reference sequence). The CDR3 nucleotides read TGTGCCAGCAGCCAAGGCCTGGGGGGCAATCAGCCCCAGCATTTT. Translating it yields CASSQGLGGNQPQHF.

V gene TRBV2 combines with J gene TRBJ2-7, with D possibly matching TRBD1 (5 bases). CDR1 is SNHLY and CDR2 is FYNNEI in the germline V gene. Deletions cut 0 bases from V and 2 bases from J, with 14 bases between. The CDR3 is 16 residues long. CDR3 DNA sequence: TGTGCCAGCAGTGAAGCGGGGCGTTGGAGTGCCTACGAGCAGTACTTC. It translates to CASSEAGRWSAYEQYF.

This clone appeared a single time. This rearrangement joins TRBV3-1 (or the pseudogene TRBV3-2) to TRBJ2-7, with a possible D match to TRBD1 (5 bases). The V end lost 0 bases, the J end lost 1 base, and 13 bases lay between the germline ends. CDR3 size: 16 residues. Germline V gene sequence: CDR1 LGHDT, CDR2 YNNKEL (reference sequence). CDR3 residues: CASSQDGWGASYEQYF. CDR3 DNA: TGTGCCAGCAGCCAAGATGGATGGGGCGCGTCCTACGAGCAGTACTTC.

In DNA form, the CDR3 reads TGTGCCACCAGTCGGCCGAGGGCGGGGCCTCCCTACGAGCAGTACTTC. This sequence encodes CATSRPRAGPPYEQYF. This rearrangement joins TRBV15 to TRBJ2-7; a possible D gene is TRBD2 (6 bases). Trimming cost V 6 bases and J 2 bases, with 20 bases left between them. The CDR3 extends over 16 amino acids. Germline V gene data show CDR1 as LNHNV and CDR2 as YYDKDF (reference sequence).

This CDR3 is CASLPTDSNTGELFF. As DNA, the CDR3 is TGCGCCAGTTTACCGACCGACTCGAACACCGGGGAGCTGTTTTTT. The chain couples TRBV5-1 to TRBJ2-2; D gene unclear. The CDR3 spans 15 residues. The germline V gene has CDR1 SGHRS and CDR2 YFSETQ. V was pared by 8 bases and J by 0 bases, with 14 bases between. The variable domain in full, with the rest retrieved from reference TRBV5-1 and TRBJ2-2, is KAGVTQTPRYLIKTRGQQVTLSCSPISGHRSVSWYQQTPGQGLQFLFEYFSETQRNKGNFPGRFSGRQFSNSRSEMNVSTLELGDSALYLCASLPTDSNTGELFFGEGSRLTVL.

CDR3 sequence (DNA): TGTGCCAGCAGCTTGGGCAGCTCTAACTATGGCTACACCTTC. It yields the protein CASSLGSSNYGYTF. V and J are TRBV5-4 and TRBJ1-2; no clear D. The CDR3 sequence is 14 residues long. The germline gives CDR1 SGHNT, CDR2 YYREEE (reference sequence). Trimming shortened V by 0 bases and J by 0 bases, and 6 bases separated the two germline ends.

The V gene is TRBV30, the J gene TRBJ2-3, with 13 bases aligning to TRBD2. The CDR3 consists of 15 residues. V lost 5 bases and J lost 0; bases outside the gene matches: 2. CDR1 and CDR2 (germline): GTSNPN, SVGIG (reference sequence). The CDR3 protein is CAWGGLAGSTDTQYF. DNA for the CDR3: TGTGCCTGGGGGGGACTAGCGGGGAGCACAGATACGCAGTATTTT.

DNA for the CDR3: TGTGCCAGCAGCTTGATGGGAGGCTGGTACAATGAGCAGTTCTTC. Translated: CASSLMGGWYNEQFF. This chain connects TRBV5-8 to TRBJ2-1; maybe TRBD2 (6 bases). CDR3 length: 15 amino acids. The germline gives CDR1 SGHTS, CDR2 YDEGEE. V was cut by 1 base and J by 4 bases, with 12 bases left in between.

The V and J genes are TRBV29-1 and TRBJ1-2, with TRBD1 as a possible D gene (6 bases). This CDR3 is built from 11 residues. Between the trimmed V and J ends, which lost 5 bases and 5 bases, there was a span of 9 bases. From germline, CDR1 is SQVTM and CDR2 ANQGSEA. CDR3 sequence reads: CSVKGVYGYTF. The CDR3 coding sequence is TGCAGCGTTAAGGGGGTTTATGGCTACACCTTC.

V is TRBV6-5 and J is TRBJ2-7, with TRBD2 matching over 10 bases. The J segment lost 0 bases and the V segment lost 7 bases, leaving 6 bases of the junction unmatched. There are 15 residues in the CDR3. The germline CDR1 and CDR2 sequences are MNHEY and SVGAGI. Written as DNA, the CDR3 is TGTGCCAGCACTTTGGGACTAGCGAGCTCCTACGAGCAGTACTTC. Encoded protein: CASTLGLASSYEQYF.

The table lists this clone with many counts. The chain joins TRBV3-1 (or the pseudogene TRBV3-2) to TRBJ1-5, with D perhaps matching TRBD1 (6 bases). Trimming shortened V by 3 bases and J by 2 bases, and 8 bases separated the two germline ends. The CDR3 contains 14 residues. Germline values: CDR1 LGHDT, CDR2 YNNKEL (reference sequence). This CDR3 is CASSQGAGNQPQHF. The CDR3 nucleotides are TGTGCCAGCAGCCAGGGGGCAGGCAATCAGCCCCAGCATTTT.

V is TRBV12-3 or TRBV12-4 and J is TRBJ2-3, with 7 bases identical to TRBD1. Germline trimming cut 6 bases from V and 9 bases from J; bases unmatched to any gene: 6. The CDR3 is 12 residues long. CDR3 DNA sequence: TGTGCCAGCAGCCAGGACAGGTCCACGCAGTATTTT. Protein sequence: CASSQDRSTQYF.

CDR3 sequence reads: CASSQDPGTSGGVRFSEQYF. As DNA, the CDR3 is TGCGCCAGCAGCCAAGATCCCGGGACTAGCGGGGGGGTAAGGTTCTCCGAGCAGTACTTC. J is TRBJ2-7 and V is TRBV4-1, with 16 bases that match TRBD2. The J segment lost 6 bases and the V segment lost 0 bases, leaving 14 bases of the junction unmatched. The CDR3 runs to 20 residues. Germline CDR1 MGHRA, CDR2 YSYEKL.

This rearrangement joins TRBV14 to TRBJ1-1; D is uncertain. Trimming took 5 bases from V and 0 from J, leaving 7 bases between them. There are 13 residues in the CDR3. The V gene's germline CDR1 is SGHDN and CDR2 FVKESK. For the CDR3, the DNA is TGTGCCAGCAGCGGGTCTCTGAACACTGAAGCTTTCTTT. This encodes CASSGSLNTEAFF.

The chain is built from TRBV6-5 and TRBJ1-2; 10 positions agree with TRBD1. The CDR3 sequence is 15 residues long. J gave up 6 bases and V 4 bases, and 8 bases lay outside the gene matches. Germline CDR1 reads MNHEY; CDR2 reads SVGAGI. DNA for the CDR3: TGTGCCAGCAGTTTCCGGGACAGGGGATTACATGGCTACACCTTC. This sequence encodes CASSFRDRGLHGYTF.